This is a list of T cell receptor beta chains from one sample in a study of OX40 agonist ivuxolimab in advanced cancers. Clones were read by immunoSEQ multiplex PCR, and TCRdb kept only the in-frame ones, dropping some. In the table there are about 68,000 clones, 85% of which are singletons. The starting material was CD4+ or CD8+ T cells sorted from blood, obtained in a trial of the OX40 agonist ivuxolimab. These receptors were collected from an adult with an advanced solid tumor such as melanoma, head and neck, liver or kidney cancer. CDR3s include the opening cysteine and the closing phenylalanine or tryptophan. A D gene is named only where the DNA matches it firmly. Where a row states a size, it is once, few, many or the class of an expanded clone; other rows omit it.

clone size: -; J gene: TRBJ2-7; V gene: TRBV7-9; D gene: -; CDR3 DNA: TGTGCCAGCAGCTTCCAGGGCCCCTACGAGCAGTACTTC; CDR3 protein: CASSFQGPYEQYF
clone size: once; J gene: TRBJ2-2; V gene: TRBV18; D gene: TRBD1; CDR3 DNA: TGTGCCAGCTCACCGGACAGGGGAACCGGGGAGCTGTTTTTT; CDR3 protein: CASSPDRGTGELFF
clone size: -; J gene: TRBJ2-3; V gene: TRBV11-3; D gene: -; CDR3 DNA: TGTGCCAGCAGCTTAGATCCGACGAATACGCAGTATTTT; CDR3 protein: CASSLDPTNTQYF
clone size: -; J gene: TRBJ1-2; V gene: TRBV12-1; D gene: -; CDR3 DNA: TGTGCCAGCAGCTTCGACAGGGCCAGCTATGGCTACACCTTC; CDR3 protein: CASSFDRASYGYTF
clone size: -; J gene: TRBJ1-5; V gene: TRBV19; D gene: TRBD1; CDR3 DNA: TGTGCCACTGGAAGAGGACAGGGAGAAAGCGTTCACAATCAGCCCCAGCATTTT; CDR3 protein: CATGRGQGESVHNQPQHF
clone size: -; J gene: TRBJ1-4; V gene: TRBV5-8; D gene: -; CDR3 DNA: TGTGCCAGCAGATCCCCCGGTACAGATGAAAAACTGTTTTTT; CDR3 protein: CASRSPGTDEKLFF
clone size: -; J gene: TRBJ1-2; V gene: TRBV27; D gene: -; CDR3 DNA: TGTGCCAGCAGGCCTGACAGCTCGGGCTATGGCTACACCTTC; CDR3 protein: CASRPDSSGYGYTF
clone size: -; J gene: TRBJ2-1; V gene: TRBV4-1; D gene: TRBD2; CDR3 DNA: TGCGCCAGCAGCCAAGATTCCCAACTAGCGGGGGGTAGGAATGAGCAGTTCTTC; CDR3 protein: CASSQDSQLAGGRNEQFF
clone size: few; J gene: TRBJ1-1; V gene: TRBV4-1; D gene: -; CDR3 DNA: TGCGCCAGCAGCCGGACGGGAGGTGAAGCTTTCTTT; CDR3 protein: CASSRTGGEAFF
clone size: -; J gene: TRBJ1-2; V gene: TRBV27; D gene: -; CDR3 DNA: TGTGCCAGCAGTCCCCAGGGGCCGCACTCCTACACCTTC; CDR3 protein: CASSPQGPHSYTF
clone size: -; J gene: TRBJ1-5; V gene: TRBV19; D gene: -; CDR3 DNA: TGTGCCAGTAGTATTTTGGCAGGGAGGGGAAGTGTGTATCAGCCCCAGCATTTT; CDR3 protein: CASSILAGRGSVYQPQHF
clone size: -; J gene: TRBJ2-7; V gene: TRBV6-5; D gene: -; CDR3 DNA: TGTGCCAGCAGTTACTCAGGACAGCTCTACGAGCAGTACTTC; CDR3 protein: CASSYSGQLYEQYF
clone size: -; J gene: TRBJ1-2; V gene: TRBV4-3; D gene: TRBD1; CDR3 DNA: TGCGCCAGCAAGGGGACAGCTAACTATGGCTACACCTTC; CDR3 protein: CASKGTANYGYTF
clone size: -; J gene: TRBJ2-6; V gene: TRBV7-2; D gene: -; CDR3 DNA: TGTGCCAGCAGCTTCCCACTCTCTGGGGCCAACGTCCTGACTTTC; CDR3 protein: CASSFPLSGANVLTF
clone size: -; J gene: TRBJ1-2; V gene: TRBV18; D gene: -; CDR3 DNA: TGTGCCAGCTCACCAGGGGACAACTATGGCTACACCTTC; CDR3 protein: CASSPGDNYGYTF
clone size: -; J gene: TRBJ2-7; V gene: TRBV7-9; D gene: TRBD1; CDR3 DNA: TGTGCCAGCAGCCCTGGGACAGGGAGGACCTACGAGCAGTACTTC; CDR3 protein: CASSPGTGRTYEQYF
clone size: -; J gene: TRBJ1-2; V gene: TRBV29-1; D gene: -; CDR3 DNA: TGCAGCGTTGGTGAGGGGACCCTACCTCTTTATGGCTACACCTTC; CDR3 protein: CSVGEGTLPLYGYTF
clone size: -; J gene: TRBJ2-1; V gene: TRBV20-1; D gene: TRBD2; CDR3 DNA: TGCAGTTTACTAGCGAATGAGCAGTTCTTC; CDR3 protein: CSLLANEQFF
clone size: -; J gene: TRBJ1-2; V gene: TRBV11-2; D gene: TRBD1; CDR3 DNA: TGTGCCAGCAGCTTCGGGACAGTCAACTATGGCTACACCTTC; CDR3 protein: CASSFGTVNYGYTF
clone size: once; J gene: TRBJ1-5; V gene: TRBV25-1; D gene: TRBD1; CDR3 DNA: TGTGCCAGCAGTCAAACCGGGACAGGGGTTGCCAATCAGCCCCAGCATTTT; CDR3 protein: CASSQTGTGVANQPQHF
clone size: -; J gene: TRBJ2-5; V gene: TRBV5-8; D gene: -; CDR3 DNA: TGTGCCAGCCAATGGTATGAGACCCAGTACTTC; CDR3 protein: CASQWYETQYF
clone size: -; J gene: TRBJ2-2; V gene: TRBV11-2; D gene: TRBD2; CDR3 DNA: TGTGCCAGCAGAGAGACTAGCGGGGGCTTTGAGGAGCTGTTTTTT; CDR3 protein: CASRETSGGFEELFF
clone size: -; J gene: TRBJ2-3; V gene: TRBV7-2; D gene: -; CDR3 DNA: TGTGCCAGCAGCCACAACAGAGATACGCAGTATTTT; CDR3 protein: CASSHNRDTQYF
clone size: -; J gene: TRBJ2-3; V gene: TRBV18; D gene: -; CDR3 DNA: TGTGCCAGCTCACCTCGAACAGATACGCAGTATTTT; CDR3 protein: CASSPRTDTQYF
clone size: -; J gene: TRBJ2-7; V gene: TRBV7-9; D gene: -; CDR3 DNA: TGTGCCAGCAGCGATCGTACCTACGAGCAGTACTTC; CDR3 protein: CASSDRTYEQYF
clone size: -; J gene: TRBJ1-1; V gene: TRBV2; D gene: TRBD1; CDR3 DNA: TGTGCCAGCAGTAAGATCGGGACAGCAAACACTGAAGCTTTCTTT; CDR3 protein: CASSKIGTANTEAFF
clone size: once; J gene: TRBJ2-5; V gene: TRBV19; D gene: -; CDR3 DNA: TGTGCCAGTAGTATGGGAACTGTCCAAGAGACCCAGTACTTC; CDR3 protein: CASSMGTVQETQYF
clone size: -; J gene: TRBJ2-1; V gene: TRBV29-1; D gene: -; CDR3 DNA: TGCAGCGTAGGACAGTATACCTACAATGAGCAGTTCTTC; CDR3 protein: CSVGQYTYNEQFF
clone size: once; J gene: TRBJ1-2; V gene: TRBV6-6; D gene: TRBD1; CDR3 DNA: TGTGCCAGCAGTACCGGACAGGGGAGCTATGGCTACACCTTC; CDR3 protein: CASSTGQGSYGYTF
clone size: -; J gene: TRBJ1-2; V gene: TRBV7-6; D gene: -; CDR3 DNA: TGTGCCAGCAGCTTAGGGTTGCGGGGCAGCGACTATGGCTACACCTTC; CDR3 protein: CASSLGLRGSDYGYTF
clone size: -; J gene: TRBJ1-2; V gene: TRBV9; D gene: -; CDR3 DNA: TGTGCCAGCAGCCTTGACAGGCGCGTTGGTAATGGCTACACCTTC; CDR3 protein: CASSLDRRVGNGYTF
clone size: medium-sized; J gene: TRBJ1-2; V gene: TRBV4-3; D gene: TRBD1; CDR3 DNA: TGCGCCAGCAGCCAAGTCCAGGGGGTGGGCTACACCTTC; CDR3 protein: CASSQVQGVGYTF
clone size: -; J gene: TRBJ2-5; V gene: TRBV9; D gene: -; CDR3 DNA: TGTGCCAGCAGCGGCCAGGGTTGGGCGGAGACCCAGTACTTC; CDR3 protein: CASSGQGWAETQYF
clone size: -; J gene: TRBJ2-2; V gene: TRBV6-6; D gene: -; CDR3 DNA: TGTGCCAGCAGAGGGTATAACACCGGGGAGCTGTTTTTT; CDR3 protein: CASRGYNTGELFF
clone size: -; J gene: TRBJ1-1; V gene: TRBV5-5; D gene: -; CDR3 DNA: TGTGCCAGCAGCTTGGGCGGGCAGGTCGGGGACACTGAAGCTTTCTTT; CDR3 protein: CASSLGGQVGDTEAFF
clone size: -; J gene: TRBJ1-1; V gene: TRBV7-8; D gene: -; CDR3 DNA: TGTGCCAGCAGTAATACAGCGAAACGTGAAGCTTTCTTT; CDR3 protein: CASSNTAKREAFF
clone size: -; J gene: TRBJ1-1; V gene: TRBV6-1; D gene: TRBD1; CDR3 DNA: TGTGCCACCAGGACAGGGAACACTGAAGCTTTCTTT; CDR3 protein: CATRTGNTEAFF
clone size: -; J gene: TRBJ1-3; V gene: TRBV6-5; D gene: -; CDR3 DNA: TGTGCCAGCAGTTACTCTCAGTTTCTCTCTGGAAACACCATATATTTT; CDR3 protein: CASSYSQFLSGNTIYF
clone size: -; J gene: TRBJ1-2; V gene: TRBV7-2; D gene: -; CDR3 DNA: TGTGCCAGCAGCTTAGCTGGGGGCAATGGCTACACCTTC; CDR3 protein: CASSLAGGNGYTF
clone size: -; J gene: TRBJ2-3; V gene: TRBV7-9; D gene: -; CDR3 DNA: TGTGCCAGCAGCCGAATCGGGGCAGATACGCAGTATTTT; CDR3 protein: CASSRIGADTQYF
clone size: -; J gene: TRBJ1-5; V gene: TRBV19; D gene: -; CDR3 DNA: TGTGCCAGTAGCCTGGACGGAAATCAGCCCCAGCATTTT; CDR3 protein: CASSLDGNQPQHF
clone size: -; J gene: TRBJ1-1; V gene: TRBV10-3; D gene: TRBD1; CDR3 DNA: TGTGCCATCAGAAAACAGGGGGGGCCTGAAGCTTTCTTT; CDR3 protein: CAIRKQGGPEAFF
clone size: -; J gene: TRBJ1-3; V gene: TRBV29-1; D gene: -; CDR3 DNA: TGCAGCGTTGGTGACGGCTCAAGCTCTGGAAACACCATATATTTT; CDR3 protein: CSVGDGSSSGNTIYF
clone size: -; J gene: TRBJ1-6; V gene: TRBV18; D gene: TRBD1; CDR3 DNA: TGTGCCAGCTCAGAACAGGGGGCGGATTCACCCCTCCACTTT; CDR3 protein: CASSEQGADSPLHF
clone size: -; J gene: TRBJ1-1; V gene: TRBV4-1; D gene: -; CDR3 DNA: TGCGCCAGCAGCCAAGTCGGAAGACAAAACACTGAAGCTTTCTTT; CDR3 protein: CASSQVGRQNTEAFF
clone size: -; J gene: TRBJ2-7; V gene: TRBV6-5; D gene: -; CDR3 DNA: TGTGCCACCACCTCCCAGACAGCCTCCTACGAGCAGTACTTC; CDR3 protein: CATTSQTASYEQYF
clone size: once; J gene: TRBJ1-5; V gene: TRBV5-5; D gene: TRBD1; CDR3 DNA: TGTGCCAGCAGCTTGGTTCAGGGGGGAAGAAATCAGCCCCAGCATTTT; CDR3 protein: CASSLVQGGRNQPQHF
clone size: -; J gene: TRBJ1-1; V gene: TRBV7-9; D gene: -; CDR3 DNA: TGTGCCAGCAGCAGTCAACAGGGGAACACTGAAGCTTTCTTT; CDR3 protein: CASSSQQGNTEAFF
clone size: -; J gene: TRBJ2-7; V gene: TRBV2; D gene: -; CDR3 DNA: TGTGCCAGCAGATACAGTGGCGAGCAGTACTTC; CDR3 protein: CASRYSGEQYF
clone size: -; J gene: TRBJ2-4; V gene: TRBV5-5; D gene: TRBD1; CDR3 DNA: TGTGCCAGCAGCTACACCGGGACAGGGGTGAACATTCAGTACTTC; CDR3 protein: CASSYTGTGVNIQYF
clone size: once; J gene: TRBJ1-1; V gene: TRBV7-9; D gene: -; CDR3 DNA: TGTGCCATCCCTCGAGTATCGAGCACTGAAGCTTTCTTT; CDR3 protein: CAIPRVSSTEAFF
clone size: -; J gene: TRBJ2-5; V gene: TRBV7-9; D gene: -; CDR3 DNA: TGTGCCAGCAGCTTACAACGGGAGACCCAGTACTTC; CDR3 protein: CASSLQRETQYF
clone size: few; J gene: TRBJ1-2; V gene: TRBV2; D gene: TRBD1; CDR3 DNA: TGTGCCAGCAGTGATAGCACAGGGGCGGGCTATGGCTACACCTTC; CDR3 protein: CASSDSTGAGYGYTF
clone size: -; J gene: TRBJ1-3; V gene: TRBV19; D gene: -; CDR3 DNA: TGTGCCAGTAGTATAGCCGGAAGCTCTGGAAACACCATATATTTT; CDR3 protein: CASSIAGSSGNTIYF
clone size: -; J gene: TRBJ1-6; V gene: TRBV7-2; D gene: -; CDR3 DNA: TGTGCCAGCAGCTTATTGGCAGGGTATAATTCACCCCTCCACTTT; CDR3 protein: CASSLLAGYNSPLHF
clone size: -; J gene: TRBJ1-2; V gene: TRBV29-1; D gene: -; CDR3 DNA: TGCAGCGTTGAAGGGCAGCACAACTATGGCTACACCTTC; CDR3 protein: CSVEGQHNYGYTF
clone size: -; J gene: TRBJ2-3; V gene: TRBV27; D gene: TRBD2; CDR3 DNA: TGTGCCAGCAGTTTATCGCTAGCGGGCACAGATACGCAGTATTTT; CDR3 protein: CASSLSLAGTDTQYF
clone size: -; J gene: TRBJ2-3; V gene: TRBV29-1; D gene: -; CDR3 DNA: TGCAGCGTGAGGCCGGGCGGTGGCACAGATACGCAGTATTTT; CDR3 protein: CSVRPGGGTDTQYF
clone size: -; J gene: TRBJ2-7; V gene: TRBV5-5; D gene: TRBD1; CDR3 DNA: TGTGCCAGCAGCTTACAGGGGGGTCCCTACGAGCAGTACTTC; CDR3 protein: CASSLQGGPYEQYF
clone size: -; J gene: TRBJ2-7; V gene: TRBV29-1; D gene: TRBD1; CDR3 DNA: TGCAGCGCGGGGACAGGGGTCCACGAGCAGTACTTC; CDR3 protein: CSAGTGVHEQYF